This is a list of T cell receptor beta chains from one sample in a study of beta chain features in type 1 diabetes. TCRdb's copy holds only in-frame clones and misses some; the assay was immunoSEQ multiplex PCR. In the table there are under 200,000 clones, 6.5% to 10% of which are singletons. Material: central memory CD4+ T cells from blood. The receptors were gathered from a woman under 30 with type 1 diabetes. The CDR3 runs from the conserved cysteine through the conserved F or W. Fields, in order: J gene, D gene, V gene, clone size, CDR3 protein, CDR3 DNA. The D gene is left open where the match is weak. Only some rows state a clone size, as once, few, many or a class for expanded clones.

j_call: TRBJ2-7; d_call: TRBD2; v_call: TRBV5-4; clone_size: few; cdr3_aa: CASSPGTSGGLPGYEQYF; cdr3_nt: TGTGCCAGCAGCCCCGGTACTAGCGGGGGACTACCAGGCTACGAGCAGTACTTC
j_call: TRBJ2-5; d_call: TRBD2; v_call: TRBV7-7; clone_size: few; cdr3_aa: CASSTGLAGQETQYF; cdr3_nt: TGTGCCAGCAGCACCGGACTAGCGGGGCAAGAGACCCAGTACTTC
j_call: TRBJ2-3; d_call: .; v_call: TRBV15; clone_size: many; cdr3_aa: CATSRDYTDTQYF; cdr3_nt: TGTGCCACCAGCAGAGATTACACAGATACGCAGTATTTT
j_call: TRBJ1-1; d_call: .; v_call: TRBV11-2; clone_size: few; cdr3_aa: CASSLTRMNTEAFF; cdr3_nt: TGTGCCAGCAGCTTAACCAGAATGAACACTGAAGCTTTCTTT
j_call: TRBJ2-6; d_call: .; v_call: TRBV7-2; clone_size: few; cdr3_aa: CASSLERRAGANVLTF; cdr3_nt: TGTGCCAGCAGCTTAGAACGTCGGGCTGGGGCCAACGTCCTGACTTTC
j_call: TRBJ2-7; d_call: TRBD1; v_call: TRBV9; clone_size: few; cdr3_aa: CASSTGGQGAGEQYF; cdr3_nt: TGTGCCAGCAGCACAGGGGGACAGGGGGCAGGGGAGCAGTACTTC
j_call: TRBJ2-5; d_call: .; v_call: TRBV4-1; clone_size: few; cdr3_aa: CASSQGGPSKTQYF; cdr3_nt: TGCGCCAGCAGCCAAGGAGGGCCTTCTAAGACCCAGTACTTC
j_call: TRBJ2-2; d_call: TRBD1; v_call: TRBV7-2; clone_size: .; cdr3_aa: CASRRDRGNTGELFF; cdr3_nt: TGTGCCAGCAGACGAGACAGGGGGAACACCGGGGAGCTGTTTTTT
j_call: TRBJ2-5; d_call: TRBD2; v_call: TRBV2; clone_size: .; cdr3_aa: CASAVAGGQETQYF; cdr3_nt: TGTGCCAGCGCGGTAGCGGGGGGGCAAGAGACCCAGTACTTC
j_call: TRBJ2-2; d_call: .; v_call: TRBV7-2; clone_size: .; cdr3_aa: CASSLSATGSTGELFF; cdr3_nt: TGTGCCAGCAGCTTATCCGCAACAGGGTCCACCGGGGAGCTGTTTTTT
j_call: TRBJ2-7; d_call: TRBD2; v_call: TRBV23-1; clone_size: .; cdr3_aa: CASGDYREQYF; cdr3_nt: TGCGCCAGCGGGGACTATCGCGAGCAGTACTTC
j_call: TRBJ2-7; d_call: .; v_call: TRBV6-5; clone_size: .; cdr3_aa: CASRNSNSEQYF; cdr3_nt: TGTGCCAGCAGGAACTCTAATTCCGAGCAGTACTTC
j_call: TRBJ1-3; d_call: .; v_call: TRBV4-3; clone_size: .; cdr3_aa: CASSQAVLRTEGSRNTIYF; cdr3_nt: TGCGCCAGCAGCCAGGCTGTATTACGGACGGAGGGGTCTCGAAACACCATATATTTT
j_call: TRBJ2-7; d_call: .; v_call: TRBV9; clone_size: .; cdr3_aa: CASSVAGLEGYEQYF; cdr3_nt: TGTGCCAGCAGCGTAGCAGGTCTGGAGGGCTACGAGCAGTACTTC
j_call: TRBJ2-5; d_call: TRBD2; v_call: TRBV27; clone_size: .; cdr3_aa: CASSWTSGNQETQYF; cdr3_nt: TGTGCCAGCAGTTGGACTAGCGGGAACCAAGAGACCCAGTACTTC
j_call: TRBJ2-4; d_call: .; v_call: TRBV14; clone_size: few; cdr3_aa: CASSQELLSIQYF; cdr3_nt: TGTGCCAGCAGCCAAGAACTTCTTTCAATTCAGTACTTC
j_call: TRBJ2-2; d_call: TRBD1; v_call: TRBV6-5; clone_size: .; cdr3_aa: CASRPPGQGNGELFF; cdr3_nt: TGTGCCAGCAGGCCTCCGGGACAGGGTAACGGGGAGCTGTTTTTT
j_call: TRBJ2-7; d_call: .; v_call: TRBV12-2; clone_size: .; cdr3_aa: CASPLASGNIYEQYF; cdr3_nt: TGTGCAAGTCCCCTGGCCAGCGGGAATATCTACGAGCAGTACTTC
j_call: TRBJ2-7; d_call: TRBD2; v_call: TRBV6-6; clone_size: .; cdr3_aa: CAISPGLAGAYYEQYF; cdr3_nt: TGTGCCATCAGTCCGGGACTAGCGGGGGCTTACTACGAGCAGTACTTC
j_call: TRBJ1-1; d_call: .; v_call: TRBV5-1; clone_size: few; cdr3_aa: CASSGTQGNTEAFF; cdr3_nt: TGCGCCAGCAGCGGGACTCAGGGGAACACTGAAGCTTTCTTT
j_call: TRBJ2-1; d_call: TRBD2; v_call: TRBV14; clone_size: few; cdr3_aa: CASSQHLGSSGTTSYNEQFF; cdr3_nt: TGTGCCAGCAGCCAGCATCTTGGCAGTAGCGGGACAACTTCCTACAATGAGCAGTTCTTC
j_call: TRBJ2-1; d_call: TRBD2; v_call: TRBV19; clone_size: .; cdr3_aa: CASSISRTSDQQFF; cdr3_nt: TGTGCCAGTAGTATAAGTCGGACTAGCGATCAGCAGTTCTTC
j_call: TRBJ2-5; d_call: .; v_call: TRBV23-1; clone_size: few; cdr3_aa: CASSQSSGKGEETQYF; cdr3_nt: TGCGCCAGCAGTCAATCGTCAGGGAAAGGGGAAGAGACCCAGTACTTC
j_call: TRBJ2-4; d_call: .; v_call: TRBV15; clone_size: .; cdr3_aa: CATSRDRNRPKNIQYF; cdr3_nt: TGTGCCACCAGCAGAGATCGAAACAGGCCCAAAAACATTCAGTACTTC
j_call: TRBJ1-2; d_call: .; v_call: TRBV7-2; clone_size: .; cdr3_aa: CASSAPGSGGYTF; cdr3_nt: TGTGCCAGCAGCGCGCCAGGGTCCGGGGGCTACACCTTC
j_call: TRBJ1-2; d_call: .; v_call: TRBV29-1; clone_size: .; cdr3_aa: CSVHGLTRYGYTF; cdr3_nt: TGCAGCGTCCATGGACTCACTAGATATGGCTACACCTTC
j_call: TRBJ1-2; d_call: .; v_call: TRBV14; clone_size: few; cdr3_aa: CASSPPGVSKGYTF; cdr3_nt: TGTGCCAGCAGCCCACCCGGGGTGTCGAAGGGCTACACCTTC
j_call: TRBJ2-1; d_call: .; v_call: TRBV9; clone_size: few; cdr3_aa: CASSVGVSGYNEQFF; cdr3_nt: TGTGCCAGCAGCGTAGGGGTTAGCGGATACAATGAGCAGTTCTTC
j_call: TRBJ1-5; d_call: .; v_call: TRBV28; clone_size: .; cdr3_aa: CASNRGGSNQPQHF; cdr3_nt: TGTGCCAGTAACCGGGGGGGTAGCAATCAGCCCCAGCATTTT
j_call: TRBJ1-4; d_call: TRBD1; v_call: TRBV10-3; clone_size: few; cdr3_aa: CAISESGTGGEKLFF; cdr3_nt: TGTGCCATCAGTGAGTCAGGGACAGGGGGCGAGAAACTGTTTTTT
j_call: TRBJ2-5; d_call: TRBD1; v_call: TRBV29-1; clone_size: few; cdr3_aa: CSVDRGIETQYF; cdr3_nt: TGCAGCGTGGACAGGGGAATAGAGACCCAGTACTTC
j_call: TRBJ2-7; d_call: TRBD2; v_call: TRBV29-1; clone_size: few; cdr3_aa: CSGSGANRYEQYF; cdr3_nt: TGCAGCGGTAGCGGGGCCAACCGCTACGAGCAGTACTTC
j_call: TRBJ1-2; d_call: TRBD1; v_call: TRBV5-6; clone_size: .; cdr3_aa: CASSRMDRANYGYTF; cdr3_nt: TGTGCCAGCAGCCGAATGGACAGGGCTAACTATGGCTACACCTTC
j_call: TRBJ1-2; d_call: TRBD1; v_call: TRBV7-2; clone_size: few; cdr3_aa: CASSPFQGDGYTF; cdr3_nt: TGTGCCAGCAGCCCGTTCCAGGGGGATGGCTACACCTTC
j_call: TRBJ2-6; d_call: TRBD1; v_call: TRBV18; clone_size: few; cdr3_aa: CASSPGQRGSGANVLTF; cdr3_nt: TGTGCCAGCTCACCGGGACAGAGGGGAAGTGGGGCCAACGTCCTGACTTTC
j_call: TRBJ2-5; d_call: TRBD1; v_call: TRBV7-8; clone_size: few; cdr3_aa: CASSLGAGGRETQYF; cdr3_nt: TGTGCCAGCAGCTTAGGAGCAGGGGGTAGGGAGACCCAGTACTTC
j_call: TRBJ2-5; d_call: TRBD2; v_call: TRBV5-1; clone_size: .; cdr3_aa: CASRGLAAEETQYF; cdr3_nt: TGCGCCAGCAGGGGCCTAGCGGCGGAAGAGACCCAGTACTTC
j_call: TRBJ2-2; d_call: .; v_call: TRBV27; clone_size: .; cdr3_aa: CASSKTRSNTGELFF; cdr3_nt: TGTGCCAGCAGTAAGACTAGGTCCAACACCGGGGAGCTGTTTTTT
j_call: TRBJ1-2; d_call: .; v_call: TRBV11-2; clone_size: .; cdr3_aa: CASSSPVRTVHYGYTF; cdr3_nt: TGTGCCAGCAGCTCCCCCGTGAGGACAGTGCACTATGGCTACACCTTC
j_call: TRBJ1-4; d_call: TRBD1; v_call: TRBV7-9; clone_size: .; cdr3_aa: CASSMGQGNEKLFF; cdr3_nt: TGTGCCAGCAGCATGGGACAGGGGAATGAAAAACTGTTTTTT
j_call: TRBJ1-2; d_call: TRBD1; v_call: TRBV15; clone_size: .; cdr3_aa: CATSKTGGAAGYTF; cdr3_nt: TGTGCCACCAGCAAGACAGGGGGCGCGGCTGGCTACACCTTC
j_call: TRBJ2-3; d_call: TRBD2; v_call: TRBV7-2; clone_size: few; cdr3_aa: CASSLAGSGRAVTDTQYF; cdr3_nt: TGTGCCAGCAGCTTAGCTGGTAGCGGGAGGGCCGTCACAGATACGCAGTATTTT
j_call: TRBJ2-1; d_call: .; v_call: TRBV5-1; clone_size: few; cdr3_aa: CASSLDLDEQFF; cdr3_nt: TGCGCCAGCAGCTTGGATCTCGATGAGCAGTTCTTC
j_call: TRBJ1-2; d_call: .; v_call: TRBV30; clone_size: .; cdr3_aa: CAWTPGHVGGYTF; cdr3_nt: TGTGCCTGGACCCCGGGACATGTGGGTGGCTACACCTTC
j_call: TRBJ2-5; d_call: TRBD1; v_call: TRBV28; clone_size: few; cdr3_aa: CAGQGGQGARETQYF; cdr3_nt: TGTGCCGGGCAGGGCGGACAGGGGGCGCGGGAGACCCAGTACTTC
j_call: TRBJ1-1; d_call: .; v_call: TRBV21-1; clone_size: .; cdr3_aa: CASSTPGRVDTEAFF; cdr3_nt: TGTGCCAGCAGCACTCCGGGGAGAGTCGACACTGAAGCTTTCTTT
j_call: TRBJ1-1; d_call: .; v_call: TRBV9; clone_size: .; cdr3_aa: CASSPNRVGTEAFF; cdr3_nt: TGTGCCAGCAGTCCTAACAGGGTCGGGACTGAAGCTTTCTTT
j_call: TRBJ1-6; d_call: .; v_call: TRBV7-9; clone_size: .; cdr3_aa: CASSSDRANSPLHF; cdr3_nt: TGTGCCAGCAGCTCAGACAGAGCTAATTCACCCCTCCACTTT